What follows are 9 T cell receptor beta chains derived from one specimen sequenced in a study of technical replicates of blood from several donors. Method: immunoSEQ multiplex PCR; TCRdb's copy keeps in-frame clones and lacks some. The sample shows 75,000 to 90,000 clones, around nine tenths of them seen only once. Sequences were obtained from T cells isolated from PBMCs. The receptors here all came from a human donor in good health.

This clone has only a few counts. This chain connects TRBV27 to TRBJ1-5, with TRBD1 as a possible D gene (5 bases). V was clipped by 5 bases and J by 3 bases, with 11 bases between them. The germline gives CDR1 MNHEY, CDR2 SMNVEV (reference sequence). The CDR3 contains 14 residues. CDR3 sequence: CASSGRTPNQPQHF. In nucleotides, the CDR3 is TGTGCCAGCAGTGGACGGACACCCAATCAGCCCCAGCATTTT.

This chain connects TRBV5-1 to TRBJ2-7; 8 nucleotides line up with TRBD1. The germline V gene has CDR1 SGHRS and CDR2 YFSETQ. V was clipped by 3 bases and J by 3 bases; unmatched bases: 8. The CDR3 contains 15 residues. DNA of the CDR3: TGCGCCAGCAGCTCCGATCCCGGGACAGGCTACGAGCAGTACTTC. Residues: CASSSDPGTGYEQYF.

J is TRBJ2-5 and V is TRBV5-4; a weak D match, TRBD2 (6 bases). Germline V lookup: CDR1 SGHNT, CDR2 YYREEE (reference sequence). This CDR3 contains 14 residues. V was shortened by 6 bases and J by 7 bases, with 19 bases between the two germline ends. In nucleotides, the CDR3 is TGTGCCAGCAAACTCCCAAGCGAGGGAGGGACCCAGTACTTC. Amino acids: CASKLPSEGGTQYF.

The rearrangement uses TRBV5-4 and TRBJ2-7; 7 bases match TRBD1. Germline V gene sequence: CDR1 SGHNT, CDR2 YYREEE (reference sequence). V lost 2 bases, J lost 5 bases, and 4 bases stayed unmatched. This CDR3 is 13 amino acids long. DNA for the CDR3: TGTGCCAGCAGCTTTACAGGGGTCGACGAGCAGTACTTC. This encodes CASSFTGVDEQYF.

J is TRBJ1-5 and V is TRBV18; TRBD1 aligns across 8 bases. This CDR3 region has 14 residues. Germline V lookup: CDR1 KGHSH, CDR2 LQKENI. Trimming at V came to 3 bases and at J to 4 bases, leaving 2 bases not matched to a gene. CDR3 residues: CASSPDRDNQPQHF. CDR3 DNA: TGTGCCAGCTCACCGGACAGGGATAATCAGCCCCAGCATTTT.

The chain uses TRBV18 and TRBJ2-1; 8 bases match TRBD1. V was clipped by 0 bases and J by 8 bases; unmatched bases: 9. The V gene's germline CDR1 is KGHSH and CDR2 LQKENI. The CDR3 consists of 16 residues. As DNA, the CDR3 is TGTGCCAGCTCACCACCGAGTCAGGGGGCCGCGGATGAGCAGTTCTTC. Translation: CASSPPSQGAADEQFF.

The chain is built from TRBV7-9 and TRBJ1-2; TRBD1 agrees at 10 bases. Germline trimming cut 6 bases from V and 3 bases from J; bases unmatched to any gene: 4. Germline loops: CDR1 SEHNR, CDR2 FQNEAQ (reference sequence). The CDR3 runs 14 residues. DNA of the CDR3: TGTGCCAGCAGGCCGGGACAGGGGCACTATGGCTACACCTTC. This encodes CASRPGQGHYGYTF.

The J gene is TRBJ1-3, the V gene TRBV28; D uncertain. V was pared by 6 bases and J by 0 bases, with 9 bases between. Germline V gives CDR1 MDHEN, CDR2 SYDVKM. The CDR3 contains 14 residues. CDR3 amino acids: CASREYDSGNTIYF. In nucleotides, the CDR3 is TGTGCCAGCAGAGAGTACGACTCTGGAAACACCATATATTTT.

The chain links TRBV5-1 to TRBJ2-3; TRBD1 might be the D (6 bases). V was cut by 0 bases and J by 4 bases, with 12 bases left in between. There are 15 residues in the CDR3. Germline V gives CDR1 SGHRS, CDR2 YFSETQ. CDR3 in DNA: TGCGCCAGCAGCTTGGGTGTCAGGGGAGCAGATACGCAGTATTTT. The encoded protein is CASSLGVRGADTQYF.